Listed below are T cell receptor beta chains from one sample, sequenced in a study of blood T cell repertoires in COVID-19. Data came from immunoSEQ multiplex PCR; TCRdb stores just in-frame clones and leaves some out. The sample lists some 100,000 clones; around four fifths were seen once. Sequences were obtained from peripheral blood. These receptor sequences come from a woman in her 70s with active or convalescent COVID-19. Each CDR3 is given with its conserved first and last residue. Each record gives: V gene, J gene, clone size, D gene, CDR3 DNA, CDR3 protein. D genes are given only for firm matches. Clone size is shown for a subset of rows, as once, few, many or a class of expanded clone.

V: TRBV10-3
J: TRBJ2-2
size: -
D: -
DNA: TGTGCCATCGGGAGGCGGGGCCCTCCGAACACCGGGGAGCTGTTTTTT
CDR3: CAIGRRGPPNTGELFF

V: TRBV6-5
J: TRBJ2-7
size: -
D: TRBD1
DNA: TGTGCCAGCAAAATCGGACAGGGTGGTGAGCAGTACTTC
CDR3: CASKIGQGGEQYF

V: TRBV10-3
J: TRBJ1-2
size: -
D: -
DNA: TGTGCCATCAGGGGGGCCACCTCCAGCTATGGCTACACCTTC
CDR3: CAIRGATSSYGYTF

V: TRBV7-9
J: TRBJ2-3
size: -
D: -
DNA: TGTGCCAGCCTGGCCTCCACAGATACGCAGTATTTT
CDR3: CASLASTDTQYF

V: TRBV29-1
J: TRBJ1-2
size: -
D: TRBD1
DNA: TGCAGCGTTGAAAGACAGGGGGCGATAGGCTACACCTTC
CDR3: CSVERQGAIGYTF

V: TRBV6-2/TRBV6-3
J: TRBJ1-5
size: -
D: -
DNA: TGTGCCAGCAGTTACCCAGGGGCCCTCAATCAGCCCCAGCATTTT
CDR3: CASSYPGALNQPQHF

V: TRBV2
J: TRBJ1-4
size: -
D: -
DNA: TGTGCCAGCAGCGTACAACCTTCGACATCGAAACTGTTTTTT
CDR3: CASSVQPSTSKLFF

V: TRBV5-1
J: TRBJ1-1
size: once
D: -
DNA: TGCGCCAGCAGCTTAAATCAGGGTATGGACACTGAAGCTTTCTTT
CDR3: CASSLNQGMDTEAFF

V: TRBV5-1
J: TRBJ1-2
size: -
D: TRBD1
DNA: TGCGCCAGCAGCCAAACGACAGGGGGTGTCTATGGCTACACCTTC
CDR3: CASSQTTGGVYGYTF

V: TRBV18
J: TRBJ1-3
size: -
D: -
DNA: TGTGCCAGCTCTTCCGGGACAGGAAACACCATATATTTT
CDR3: CASSSGTGNTIYF

V: TRBV7-2
J: TRBJ2-4
size: -
D: TRBD2
DNA: TGTGCCAGCAGCTATAGCGGGGGGGGAGCCAAAAACATTCAGTACTTC
CDR3: CASSYSGGGAKNIQYF

V: TRBV6-6
J: TRBJ1-4
size: once
D: -
DNA: TGTGCCAGCTCCGGTCTCTCGGGGTCGATTGAAAAACTGTTTTTT
CDR3: CASSGLSGSIEKLFF

V: TRBV6-5
J: TRBJ1-1
size: -
D: -
DNA: TGTGCCAGCAGAACGACAGCGAACACTGAAGCTTTCTTT
CDR3: CASRTTANTEAFF

V: TRBV5-6
J: TRBJ1-5
size: few
D: -
DNA: TGTGCCAGCAGCGAGGACAGAAGCAATCAGCCCCAGCATTTT
CDR3: CASSEDRSNQPQHF

V: TRBV27
J: TRBJ1-1
size: few
D: -
DNA: TGTGCCAGCAGTTTCCGAGATGGTTTCACTGAAGCTTTCTTT
CDR3: CASSFRDGFTEAFF

V: TRBV5-1
J: TRBJ2-5
size: -
D: TRBD1
DNA: TGCGCCAGCAGGACAGGGTGGGAGACCCAGTACTTC
CDR3: CASRTGWETQYF

V: TRBV20-1
J: TRBJ1-1
size: -
D: -
DNA: TGCAGTGCTAGAAGGGACACCGAAGCTTTCTTT
CDR3: CSARRDTEAFF

V: TRBV4-1
J: TRBJ2-7
size: -
D: TRBD1
DNA: TGCGCCAGCAGCCAGATGGGGGACAGTTATTACGAGCAGTACTTC
CDR3: CASSQMGDSYYEQYF

V: TRBV20-1
J: TRBJ2-7
size: -
D: -
DNA: TGCAGTGCTAGCAGGGACTACGAGCAGTACTTC
CDR3: CSASRDYEQYF

V: TRBV10-2
J: TRBJ2-7
size: -
D: TRBD1
DNA: TGCGCCAGCAGTGGGACAGGGGCCACCTACGAGCAGTACTTC
CDR3: CASSGTGATYEQYF

V: TRBV11-2
J: TRBJ2-1
size: -
D: -
DNA: TGTGCCAGCAGCCACCACAGGGATCCGGCCAATGAGCAGTTCTTC
CDR3: CASSHHRDPANEQFF

V: TRBV7-2
J: TRBJ2-1
size: -
D: -
DNA: TGTGCCAGCAGCTTGAAACAGGGCAATGAGCAGTTCTTC
CDR3: CASSLKQGNEQFF

V: TRBV6-5
J: TRBJ1-2
size: -
D: -
DNA: TGTGCCGCCGCGGGACGGGCCCCTAACTATGGCTACACCTTC
CDR3: CAAAGRAPNYGYTF

V: TRBV28
J: TRBJ2-5
size: -
D: -
DNA: TGTGCCAGCAGTTTAGTCCTAGCGAGGTGGCCCGACTTC
CDR3: CASSLVLARWPDF

V: TRBV4-1
J: TRBJ1-2
size: -
D: -
DNA: TGCGCCAGCAGCACCCGGGACATAGGCTATGGCTACACCTTC
CDR3: CASSTRDIGYGYTF

V: TRBV19
J: TRBJ1-4
size: -
D: -
DNA: TGTGCCAGTAGTACTTATAAGGGGGCAACTAATGAAAAACTGTTTTTT
CDR3: CASSTYKGATNEKLFF

V: TRBV7-9
J: TRBJ2-3
size: -
D: TRBD2
DNA: TGTGCCGGGGGGGAAGCAGATACGCAGTATTTT
CDR3: CAGGEADTQYF

V: TRBV7-2
J: TRBJ1-6
size: -
D: -
DNA: TGTGCCAGCAGTCCCGGCGGATATAATAATTCACCCCTCCACTTT
CDR3: CASSPGGYNNSPLHF

V: TRBV7-8
J: TRBJ2-7
size: -
D: TRBD1
DNA: TGTGCCAGCAGCCTAAACAGGGGGAATTTCTACGAGCAGTACTTC
CDR3: CASSLNRGNFYEQYF

V: TRBV19
J: TRBJ1-1
size: few
D: -
DNA: TGTGCCAGTAGTATATCCAGGGATAACACTGAAGCTTTCTTT
CDR3: CASSISRDNTEAFF

V: TRBV5-5
J: TRBJ1-4
size: -
D: -
DNA: TGTGCCAGCAGCCCCCACAGGGAGAGGACTAATGAAAAACTGTTTTTT
CDR3: CASSPHRERTNEKLFF

V: TRBV6-5
J: TRBJ2-7
size: -
D: TRBD1
DNA: TGTGCCAGCAGGGACCGGGACAGGGCGTTATACGAGCAGTACTTC
CDR3: CASRDRDRALYEQYF

V: TRBV5-1
J: TRBJ2-2
size: once
D: -
DNA: TGCGCCAGCAGTTCGGGGTCAGCGAACACCGGGGAGCTGTTTTTT
CDR3: CASSSGSANTGELFF

V: TRBV6-5
J: TRBJ2-7
size: -
D: -
DNA: TGTGCCAGCTCACTCCGGGACAAAGGGGTATACGAGCAGTACTTC
CDR3: CASSLRDKGVYEQYF

V: TRBV7-2
J: TRBJ2-1
size: -
D: TRBD1
DNA: TGTGCCAGCAGTCGACAGGGGTCCTACAATGAGCAGTTCTTC
CDR3: CASSRQGSYNEQFF

V: TRBV18
J: TRBJ2-7
size: -
D: -
DNA: TGTGCCAGCTCCCCCGGGAGCGGCGAGCAGTACTTC
CDR3: CASSPGSGEQYF

V: TRBV10-2
J: TRBJ2-7
size: -
D: -
DNA: TGCGCCAGCAGGAGGTCGGGAGATTCGAGAGAGCAGTACTTC
CDR3: CASRRSGDSREQYF

V: TRBV18
J: TRBJ2-3
size: -
D: TRBD1
DNA: TGTGCCAGCAAAGGGGGCGTTGGGGATACGCAGTATTTT
CDR3: CASKGGVGDTQYF

V: TRBV4-3
J: TRBJ1-2
size: -
D: TRBD1
DNA: TGCGCCAGCAGCCCAGGGACAGGGGCCCCTGGCTACACCTTC
CDR3: CASSPGTGAPGYTF

V: TRBV3-1/TRBV3-2
J: TRBJ1-1
size: -
D: -
DNA: TGTGCCAGCAGCCAAGGTGACAGAATGAACACTGAAGCTTTCTTT
CDR3: CASSQGDRMNTEAFF

V: TRBV11-2
J: TRBJ2-1
size: once
D: -
DNA: TGTGCCAGCAGGAGGGGGGGCCTATCCAATGAGCAGTTCTTC
CDR3: CASRRGGLSNEQFF

V: TRBV7-9
J: TRBJ2-1
size: few
D: -
DNA: TGTGCCAGCAGCTTAGCTCAGGGGAATGAGCAGTTCTTC
CDR3: CASSLAQGNEQFF